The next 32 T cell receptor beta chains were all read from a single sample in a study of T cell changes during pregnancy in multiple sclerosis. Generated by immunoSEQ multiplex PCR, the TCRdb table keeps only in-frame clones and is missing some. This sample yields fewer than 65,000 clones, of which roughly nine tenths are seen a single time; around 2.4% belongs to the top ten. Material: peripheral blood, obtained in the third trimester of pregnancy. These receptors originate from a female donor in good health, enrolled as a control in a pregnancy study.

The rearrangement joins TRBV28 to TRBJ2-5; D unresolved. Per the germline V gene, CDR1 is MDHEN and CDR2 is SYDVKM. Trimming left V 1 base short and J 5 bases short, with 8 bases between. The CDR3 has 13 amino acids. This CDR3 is CASSLYPRETQYF. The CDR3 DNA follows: TGTGCCAGCAGTTTATACCCGAGGGAGACCCAGTACTTC.

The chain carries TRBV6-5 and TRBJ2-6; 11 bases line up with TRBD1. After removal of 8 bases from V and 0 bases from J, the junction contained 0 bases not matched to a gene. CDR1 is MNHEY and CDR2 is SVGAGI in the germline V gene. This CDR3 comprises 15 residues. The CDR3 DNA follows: TGTGCCAGCGGGACAGGGGGCTCTGGGGCCAACGTCCTGACTTTC. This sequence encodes CASGTGGSGANVLTF.

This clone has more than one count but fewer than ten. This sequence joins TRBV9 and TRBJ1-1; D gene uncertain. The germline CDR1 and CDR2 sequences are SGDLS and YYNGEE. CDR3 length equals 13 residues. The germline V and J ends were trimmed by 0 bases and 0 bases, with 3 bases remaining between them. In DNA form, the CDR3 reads TGTGCCAGCAGCGTAGCTGTGAACACTGAAGCTTTCTTT. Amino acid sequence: CASSVAVNTEAFF.

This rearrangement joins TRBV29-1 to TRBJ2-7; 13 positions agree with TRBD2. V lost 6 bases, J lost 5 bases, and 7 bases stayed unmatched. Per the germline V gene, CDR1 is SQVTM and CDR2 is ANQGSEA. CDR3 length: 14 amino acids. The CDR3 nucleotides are TGCAGCGTCCCGACTAGCGGGAGGATTGACGAGCAGTACTTC. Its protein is CSVPTSGRIDEQYF.

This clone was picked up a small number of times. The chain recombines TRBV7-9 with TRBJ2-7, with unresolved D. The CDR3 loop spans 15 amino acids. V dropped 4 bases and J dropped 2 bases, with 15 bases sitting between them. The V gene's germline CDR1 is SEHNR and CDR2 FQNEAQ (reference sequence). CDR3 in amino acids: CASSSDIPSAYEQYF. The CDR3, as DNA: TGTGCCAGCAGCTCAGACATACCATCAGCCTACGAGCAGTACTTC. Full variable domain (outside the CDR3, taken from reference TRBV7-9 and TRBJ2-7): DTGVSQNPRHKITKRGQNVTFRCDPISEHNRLYWYRQTLGQGPEFLTYFQNEAQLEKSRLLSDRFSAERPKGSFSTLEIQRTEQGDSAMYLCASSSDIPSAYEQYFGPGTRLTVT.

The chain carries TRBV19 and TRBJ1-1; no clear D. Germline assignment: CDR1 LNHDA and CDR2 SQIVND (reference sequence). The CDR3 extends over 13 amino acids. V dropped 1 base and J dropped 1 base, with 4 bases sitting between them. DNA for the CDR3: TGTGCCAGTAGTATAGCATCGAACACTGAAGCTTTCTTT. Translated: CASSIASNTEAFF.

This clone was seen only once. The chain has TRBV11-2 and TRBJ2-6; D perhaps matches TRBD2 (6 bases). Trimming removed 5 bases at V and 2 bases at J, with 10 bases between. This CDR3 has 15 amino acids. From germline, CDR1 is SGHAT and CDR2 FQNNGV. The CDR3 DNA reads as TGTGCCAGCAGCCCCGGGGGTGCTGGGGCCAACGTCCTGACTTTC. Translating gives CASSPGGAGANVLTF.

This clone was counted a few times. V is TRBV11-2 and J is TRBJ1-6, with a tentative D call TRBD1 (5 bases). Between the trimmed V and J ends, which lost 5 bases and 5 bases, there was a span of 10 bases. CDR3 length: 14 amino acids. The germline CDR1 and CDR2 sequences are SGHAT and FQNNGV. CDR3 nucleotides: TGTGCCAGCAGCCCGACAGATAATAATTCACCCCTCCACTTT. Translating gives CASSPTDNNSPLHF.

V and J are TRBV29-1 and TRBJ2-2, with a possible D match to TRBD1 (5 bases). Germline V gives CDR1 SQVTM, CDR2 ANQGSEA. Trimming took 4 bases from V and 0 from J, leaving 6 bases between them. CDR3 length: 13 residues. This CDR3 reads CSVGRANTGELFF. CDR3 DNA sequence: TGCAGCGTTGGCAGGGCGAACACCGGGGAGCTGTTTTTT.

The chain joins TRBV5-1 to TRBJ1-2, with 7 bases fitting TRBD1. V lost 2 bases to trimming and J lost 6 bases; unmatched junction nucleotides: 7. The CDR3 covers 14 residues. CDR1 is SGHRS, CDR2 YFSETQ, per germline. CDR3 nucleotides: TGCGCCAGCAGCTTTGAAGGGGGCGCAAATGGCTACACCTTC. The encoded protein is CASSFEGGANGYTF. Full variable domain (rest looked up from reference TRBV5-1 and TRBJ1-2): KAGVTQTPRYLIKTRGQQVTLSCSPISGHRSVSWYQQTPGQGLQFLFEYFSETQRNKGNFPGRFSGRQFSNSRSEMNVSTLELGDSALYLCASSFEGGANGYTFGSGTRLTVV.

CDR3 in DNA: TGTGCCAGCAGCAAAGGACTAGCGGGAGAATACAATGAGCAGTTCTTC. Translated: CASSKGLAGEYNEQFF. V usage is TRBV5-5 and J usage is TRBJ2-1; 13 nucleotides agree with TRBD2. The V gene's germline CDR1 is SGHKS and CDR2 YYEKEE (reference sequence). V was clipped by 4 bases and J by 4 bases; unmatched bases: 5. This CDR3 comprises 16 residues.

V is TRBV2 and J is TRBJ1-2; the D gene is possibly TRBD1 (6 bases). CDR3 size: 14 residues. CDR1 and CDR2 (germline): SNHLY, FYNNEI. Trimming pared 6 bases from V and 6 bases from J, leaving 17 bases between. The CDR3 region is CASSIAQGVDGYTF. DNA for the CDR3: TGTGCCAGCAGCATCGCACAGGGCGTAGATGGCTACACCTTC.

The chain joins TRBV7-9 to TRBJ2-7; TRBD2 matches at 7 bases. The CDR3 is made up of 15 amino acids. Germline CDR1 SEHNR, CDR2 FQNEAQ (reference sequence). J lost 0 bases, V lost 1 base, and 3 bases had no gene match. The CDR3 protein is CASSLGDYGSYEQYF. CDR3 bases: TGTGCCAGCAGCTTAGGGGACTACGGCTCCTACGAGCAGTACTTC.

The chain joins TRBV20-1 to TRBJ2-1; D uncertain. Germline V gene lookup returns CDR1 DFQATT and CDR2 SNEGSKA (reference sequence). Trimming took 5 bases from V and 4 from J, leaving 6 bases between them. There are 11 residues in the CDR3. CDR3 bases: TGCAGTGCTTATAAATACAATGAGCAGTTCTTC. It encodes CSAYKYNEQFF.

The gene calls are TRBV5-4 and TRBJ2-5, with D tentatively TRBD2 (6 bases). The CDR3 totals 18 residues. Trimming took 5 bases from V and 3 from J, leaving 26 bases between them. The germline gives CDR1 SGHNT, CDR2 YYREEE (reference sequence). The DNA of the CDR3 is TGTGCCAGCAGAGGGATCCTGGCAGGGAGGTCCGGGGAAGAGACCCAGTACTTC. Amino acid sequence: CASRGILAGRSGEETQYF.

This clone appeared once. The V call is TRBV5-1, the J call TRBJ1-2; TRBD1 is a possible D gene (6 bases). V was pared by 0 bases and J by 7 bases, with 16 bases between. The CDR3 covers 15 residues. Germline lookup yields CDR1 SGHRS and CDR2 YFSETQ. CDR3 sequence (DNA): TGCGCCAGCAGCTTGGACGGCCTAACAGGGTCTGGCTACACCTTC. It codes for CASSLDGLTGSGYTF. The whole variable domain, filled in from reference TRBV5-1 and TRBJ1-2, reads KAGVTQTPRYLIKTRGQQVTLSCSPISGHRSVSWYQQTPGQGLQFLFEYFSETQRNKGNFPGRFSGRQFSNSRSEMNVSTLELGDSALYLCASSLDGLTGSGYTFGSGTRLTVV.

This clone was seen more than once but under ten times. CDR3 amino acids: CASWETGHEQYF. The CDR3 coding sequence is TGTGCCAGCTGGGAGACAGGTCACGAGCAGTACTTC. The V call is TRBV27, the J call TRBJ2-7; tentatively, D is TRBD1 (6 bases). CDR1 and CDR2 from the germline V gene are MNHEY and SMNVEV (reference sequence). The CDR3 is 12 amino acids. The germline V and J ends were trimmed by 8 bases and 5 bases, with 13 bases remaining between them.

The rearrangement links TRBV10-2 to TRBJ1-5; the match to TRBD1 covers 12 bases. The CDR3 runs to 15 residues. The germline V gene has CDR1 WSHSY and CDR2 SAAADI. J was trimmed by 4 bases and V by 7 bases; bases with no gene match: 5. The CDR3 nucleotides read TGCGCCAGCAAGGGACAGGGGGCGCGAAATCAGCCCCAGCATTTT. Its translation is CASKGQGARNQPQHF.

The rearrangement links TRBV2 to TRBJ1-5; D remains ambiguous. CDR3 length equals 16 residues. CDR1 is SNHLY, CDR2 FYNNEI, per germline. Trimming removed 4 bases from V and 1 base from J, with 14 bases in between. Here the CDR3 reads CASSVAFGRSNQPQHF. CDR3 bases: TGTGCCAGCAGTGTCGCCTTTGGCAGGAGCAATCAGCCCCAGCATTTT.

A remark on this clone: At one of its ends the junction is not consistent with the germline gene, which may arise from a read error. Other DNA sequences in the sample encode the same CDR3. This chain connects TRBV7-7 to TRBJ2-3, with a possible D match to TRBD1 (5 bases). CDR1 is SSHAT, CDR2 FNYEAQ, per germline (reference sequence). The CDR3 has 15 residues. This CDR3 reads CASSLGSGSTDTQYF. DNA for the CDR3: TGTGCTAGCAGCTTAGGGTCAGGGAGCACAGATACGCAGTATTTT. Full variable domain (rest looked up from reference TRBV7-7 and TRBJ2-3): GAGVSQSPRYKVTKRGQDVTLRCDPISSHATLYWYQQALGQGPEFLTYFNYEAQPDKSGLPSDRFSAERPEGSISTLTIQRTEQRDSAMYRCASSLGSGSTDTQYFGPGTRLTVL.

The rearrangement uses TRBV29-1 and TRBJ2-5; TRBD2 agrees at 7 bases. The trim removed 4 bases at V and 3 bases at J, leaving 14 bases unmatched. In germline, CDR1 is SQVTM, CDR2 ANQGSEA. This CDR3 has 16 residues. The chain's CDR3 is CSVVLYGEGREETQYF. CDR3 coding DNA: TGCAGCGTTGTCCTGTATGGGGAGGGCCGGGAAGAGACCCAGTACTTC.

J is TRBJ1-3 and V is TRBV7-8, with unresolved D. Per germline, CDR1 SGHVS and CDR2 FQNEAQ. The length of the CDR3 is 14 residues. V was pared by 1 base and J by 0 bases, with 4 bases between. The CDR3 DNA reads TGTGCCAGCAGCTTAGGGAGCTCTGGAAACACCATATATTTT. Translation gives CASSLGSSGNTIYF.

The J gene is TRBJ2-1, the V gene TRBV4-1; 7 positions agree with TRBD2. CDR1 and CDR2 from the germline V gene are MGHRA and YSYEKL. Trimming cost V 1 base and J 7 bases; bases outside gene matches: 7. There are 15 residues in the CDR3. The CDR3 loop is CASSQGGGIGNEQFF. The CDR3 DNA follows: TGCGCCAGCAGCCAAGGGGGGGGGATTGGAAATGAGCAGTTCTTC.

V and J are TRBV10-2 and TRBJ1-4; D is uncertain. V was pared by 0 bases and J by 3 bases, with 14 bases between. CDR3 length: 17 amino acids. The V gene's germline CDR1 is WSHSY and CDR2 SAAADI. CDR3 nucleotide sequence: TGCGCCAGCAGTGAGTCGCTTTGGCTCGGGGCTAATGAAAAACTGTTTTTT. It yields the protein CASSESLWLGANEKLFF.

The CDR3 DNA follows: TGTGCCAGCAGCCCCTTTCTAGCGGCGGAAGAGACCCAGTACTTC. Its translation is CASSPFLAAEETQYF. The V and J genes are TRBV11-1 and TRBJ2-5; 7 bases fit TRBD2. The germline gives CDR1 SGHAT, CDR2 FQDESV (reference sequence). Trimming at V came to 5 bases and at J to 3 bases, leaving 9 bases not matched to a gene. The CDR3 is 15 amino acids. Based on the CDR3 plus reference TRBV11-1 and TRBJ2-5, the full variable domain is EAEVAQSPRYKITEKSQAVAFWCDPISGHATLYWYRQILGQGPELLVQFQDESVVDDSQLPKDRFSAERLKGVDSTLKIQPAELGDSAMYLCASSPFLAAEETQYFGPGTRLLVL.

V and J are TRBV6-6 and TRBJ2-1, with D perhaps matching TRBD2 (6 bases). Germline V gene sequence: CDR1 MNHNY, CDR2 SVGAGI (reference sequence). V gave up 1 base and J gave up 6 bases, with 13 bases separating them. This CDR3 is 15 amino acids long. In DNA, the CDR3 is TGTGCCAGCAGTTACTTACTAGCAGATATCAATGAGCAGTTCTTC. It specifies CASSYLLADINEQFF.

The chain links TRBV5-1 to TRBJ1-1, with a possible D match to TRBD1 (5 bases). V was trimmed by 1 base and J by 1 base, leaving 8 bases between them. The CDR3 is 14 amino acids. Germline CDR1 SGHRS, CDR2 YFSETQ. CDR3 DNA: TGCGCCAGCAGCTTGAGACAGACGAACACTGAAGCTTTCTTT. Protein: CASSLRQTNTEAFF.

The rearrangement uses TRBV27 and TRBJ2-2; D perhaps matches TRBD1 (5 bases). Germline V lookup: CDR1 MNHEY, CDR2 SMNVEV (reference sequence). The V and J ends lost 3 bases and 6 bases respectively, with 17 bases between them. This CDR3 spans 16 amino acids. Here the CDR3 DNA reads TGTGCCAGCAGTTTTTATCCAGGGTTGGATCCCGGGGAGCTGTTTTTT. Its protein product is CASSFYPGLDPGELFF.

The CDR3: CASREPGQQTGEAFF. The CDR3 coding sequence is TGTGCCAGCAGAGAGCCGGGACAACAAACGGGGGAAGCTTTCTTT. The chain has TRBV7-9 and TRBJ1-1, with D possibly TRBD1 on 6 matching bases. This CDR3 spans 15 amino acids. Germline assignment: CDR1 SEHNR and CDR2 FQNEAQ (reference sequence). Trimming shortened V by 6 bases and J by 8 bases, and 22 bases separated the two germline ends.

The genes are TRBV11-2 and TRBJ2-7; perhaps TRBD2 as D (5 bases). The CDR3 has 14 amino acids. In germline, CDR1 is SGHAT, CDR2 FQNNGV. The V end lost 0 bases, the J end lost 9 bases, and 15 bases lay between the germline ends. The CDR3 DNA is TGTGCCAGCAGCTTAGAACCGGGCCTCGCGGGGCAGTACTTC. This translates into CASSLEPGLAGQYF.

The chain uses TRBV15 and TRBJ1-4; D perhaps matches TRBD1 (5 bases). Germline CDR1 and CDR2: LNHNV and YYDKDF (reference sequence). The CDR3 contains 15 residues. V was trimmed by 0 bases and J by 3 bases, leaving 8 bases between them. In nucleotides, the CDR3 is TGTGCCACCAGCAGAGATCTAGGGGCTAATGAAAAACTGTTTTTT. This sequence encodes CATSRDLGANEKLFF.

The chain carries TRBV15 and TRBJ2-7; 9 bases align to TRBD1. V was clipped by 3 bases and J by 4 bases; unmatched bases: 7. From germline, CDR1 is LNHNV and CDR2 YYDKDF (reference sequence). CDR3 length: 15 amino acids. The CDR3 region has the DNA TGTGCCACCAGCAGGGCGGGACAGGGTTCATACGAGCAGTACTTC. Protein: CATSRAGQGSYEQYF.